The 19 T cell receptor beta chains below all came from one sample that was sequenced in a study of CD8+CD57+ T cells in acquired aplastic anemia. Only patients with CD8+CD57+ cell expansion on flow cytometry were chosen for sequencing. The TCR beta profiling, which covered VDJ combination and CDR3 sequence, was carried out using genomic DNA as the template. TCRdb reprocessed the reads via MiXCR and lists one record per CDR3 protein. The table shows around 220,000 distinct CDR3 sequences, with around 49% occurring only once. The material sequenced was sorted CD4+, CD8+, or CD8+CD57+ T cells (not recorded which) from PBMCs. The receptors shown here come from a human donor with aplastic anemia.

Points on this clonotype: A read error may be the cause here, since a much bigger clone is one base away. The J gene is TRBJ2-3, the V gene TRBV5-1; D ambiguous. Germline values: CDR1 SGHRS, CDR2 YFSETQ. V was shortened by 0 bases and J by 1 base, with 9 bases between the two germline ends. The CDR3 has 15 residues. The CDR3: CASSLDKGRTDTQYF. The DNA for the CDR3 is TGCGCCAGCAGCTTGGACAAGGGCCGCACAGATACGCAGTATTTT.

V usage is TRBV7-6 and J usage is TRBJ2-7; tentatively, D is TRBD1 (6 bases). Deletions cut 10 bases from V and 3 bases from J, with 16 bases between. Germline V gene data show CDR1 as SGHVS and CDR2 as FNYEAQ. The CDR3 spans 13 residues. CDR3 DNA sequence: TGTGCCACTTCTCCCCAGGGGTACTACGAGCAGTACTTC. It translates to CATSPQGYYEQYF.

In DNA, the CDR3 is TGTGCCACAAGCAGGGCTAGTACGACATACGAGCAGTACTTC. Translation: CATSRASTTYEQYF. The chain employs TRBV19 and TRBJ2-7, with D tentatively TRBD1 (5 bases). The length of the CDR3 is 14 residues. In germline, CDR1 is LNHDA, CDR2 SQIVND (reference sequence). The V end was cut by 10 bases, the J end by 4 bases, with 20 bases between.

This clonotype was counted many times. V usage is TRBV20-1 and J usage is TRBJ2-5, with 13 bases aligning to TRBD2. The V gene end was trimmed by 6 bases and the J gene end by 0 bases; junction bases not matched to a gene: 1. The length of the CDR3 is 14 residues. The germline V gene encodes CDR1 DFQATT and CDR2 SNEGSKA (reference sequence). The CDR3 DNA sequence: TGCAGTGCCGGGACTAGCGGGGACCAAGAGACCCAGTACTTC. It codes for CSAGTSGDQETQYF.

This clonotype was seen ten or more times. The chain employs TRBV25-1 and TRBJ2-7; unclear D gene. CDR1 is MGHDK, CDR2 SYGVNS, per germline. With 0 bases removed from V and 6 bases from J, the gap between germline ends came to 6 bases. The CDR3 has 12 residues. As DNA, the CDR3 is TGTGCCAGCAGTGAATATATGGGCGAGCAGTACTTC. It encodes CASSEYMGEQYF.

The DNA for the CDR3 is TGTGCCAGCAGCTTAGCGGCAGGGGGTTGGAATGAGCAGTTCTTC. Translated, it gives CASSLAAGGWNEQFF. J is TRBJ2-1 and V is TRBV7-2, with 7 bases aligning to TRBD1. Germline CDR1 SGHTA, CDR2 FQGNSA. The CDR3 is 15 amino acids. The V and J ends lost 0 bases and 7 bases, in that order; junction bases with no gene match: 6. Complete variable domain (other parts from reference TRBV7-2 and TRBJ2-1): GAGVSQSPSNKVTEKGKDVELRCDPISGHTALYWYRQSLGQGLEFLIYFQGNSAPDKSGLPSDRFSAERTGGSVSTLTIQRTQQEDSAVYLCASSLAAGGWNEQFFGPGTRLTVL.

The chain has TRBV3-1 and TRBJ2-7; 8 bases fit TRBD1. V was pared by 3 bases and J by 0 bases, with 1 base of the junction left unmatched. From germline, CDR1 is LGHDT and CDR2 YNNKEL (reference sequence). CDR3 length equals 14 residues. DNA for the CDR3: TGTGCCAGCAGCCAGACAGGGGACTCCTACGAGCAGTACTTC. Protein sequence: CASSQTGDSYEQYF.

V usage is TRBV6-9 and J usage is TRBJ1-2; the D is unclear. CDR3 length: 15 residues. V lost 11 bases, J lost 7 bases, and 26 bases lay in between. CDR1 and CDR2 (germline): MNHGY, SVAAGI. CDR3 sequence: CAGRAAVGTQPGYTF. CDR3 DNA sequence: TGTGCCGGGAGGGCAGCAGTAGGCACTCAGCCTGGCTACACCTTC.

V usage is TRBV25-1 and J usage is TRBJ1-6; TRBD1 matches at 7 bases. The CDR3 is 15 residues long. Germline V CDR1 and CDR2: MGHDK, SYGVNS. V gave up 5 bases and J gave up 7 bases; unmatched junction bases: 8. CDR3 sequence: CASSYNRGFNSPLHF. CDR3 bases: TGTGCCAGCAGTTATAACAGGGGATTCAATTCACCCCTCCACTTT.

This chain uses TRBV7-2 with TRBJ1-3; possible D gene TRBD1, 6 bases. There are 15 residues in the CDR3. Germline V gene data show CDR1 as SGHTA and CDR2 as FQGNSA. The V gene lost 5 bases and the J gene lost 0 bases, with 11 bases spanning the gap. The CDR3 DNA sequence: TGTGCCAGCAGCCTATCGGACAGCTCTGGAAACACCATATATTTT. Translated: CASSLSDSSGNTIYF. Full variable domain (missing parts from reference TRBV7-2 and TRBJ1-3): GAGVSQSPSNKVTEKGKDVELRCDPISGHTALYWYRQSLGQGLEFLIYFQGNSAPDKSGLPSDRFSAERTGGSVSTLTIQRTQQEDSAVYLCASSLSDSSGNTIYFGEGSWLTVV.

A word on this clonotype: The junction and the germline gene differ at one end; a read error may be behind it. The chain recombines TRBV7-9 with TRBJ2-1; TRBD2 matches at 11 bases. Germline V gene sequence: CDR1 SEHNR, CDR2 FQNEAQ (reference sequence). This CDR3 comprises 13 residues. CDR3 in amino acids: CANSLVLAGDLFF. The CDR3 bases are TGTGCCAACAGCTTAGTACTAGCGGGAGACTTGTTCTTC.

This chain uses TRBV2 with TRBJ2-6; D is unresolved. CDR3 size: 14 residues. V shed 10 bases and J shed 3 bases, with 13 bases lying between them. Germline loops: CDR1 SNHLY, CDR2 FYNNEI. The CDR3 region has the DNA TGTGCCACCACGACGGATATTGGGGCCAACGTCCTGACTTTC. It is translated as CATTTDIGANVLTF.

This clonotype was seen repeatedly, ten times or more. The V call is TRBV2, the J call TRBJ1-6; TRBD1 matches 10 bases. This CDR3 comprises 16 residues. Losses at the gene ends were 3 bases for V and 10 bases for J; bases not matched to a gene: 9. CDR1 is SNHLY and CDR2 is FYNNEI in the germline V gene. The CDR3 loop reads CASSDGRQGARSPLHF. In DNA form, the CDR3 reads TGTGCCAGCAGTGATGGGAGACAGGGGGCGCGCTCACCCCTCCACTTT.

This clonotype was counted ten times or more. The rearrangement joins TRBV19 to TRBJ1-1; maybe TRBD1 (5 bases). V lost 4 bases and J lost 5, with 14 bases in between. The CDR3 length is 14 residues. Germline V gene data show CDR1 as LNHDA and CDR2 as SQIVND (reference sequence). CDR3 amino acids: CASSKGPMGTEAFF. CDR3 bases: TGTGCCAGTAGTAAGGGACCTATGGGAACTGAAGCTTTCTTT.

Ten or more counts support this clonotype. The rearrangement links TRBV10-3 to TRBJ2-7; maybe TRBD2 (5 bases). Trimming cost V 10 bases and J 3 bases, with 10 bases left between them. Germline assignment: CDR1 ENHRY and CDR2 SYGVKD. This CDR3 contains 11 residues. Here the CDR3 reads CATVGSYEQYF. In DNA, the CDR3 is TGTGCCACCGTAGGGAGCTACGAGCAGTACTTC.

J is TRBJ2-2 and V is TRBV5-1, with D possibly TRBD1 on 5 matching bases. Germline values: CDR1 SGHRS, CDR2 YFSETQ. Between the trimmed V and J ends, which lost 6 bases and 4 bases, there was a span of 7 bases. This CDR3 contains 12 residues. CDR3 region: CASNRPTGELFF. In nucleotides, the CDR3 is TGCGCCAGCAACAGGCCCACCGGGGAGCTGTTTTTT. Supplemented by reference TRBV5-1 and TRBJ2-2, the full variable domain reads KAGVTQTPRYLIKTRGQQVTLSCSPISGHRSVSWYQQTPGQGLQFLFEYFSETQRNKGNFPGRFSGRQFSNSRSEMNVSTLELGDSALYLCASNRPTGELFFGEGSRLTVL.

This clonotype was seen ten or more times. The chain couples TRBV29-1 to TRBJ2-1, with D perhaps TRBD1 (6 bases). The CDR3 contains 12 residues. Germline CDR1 reads SQVTM; CDR2 reads ANQGSEA. The V end was cut by 7 bases, the J end by 6 bases, with 13 bases between. CDR3: CSAHRVSNEQFF. The CDR3 DNA reads as TGCAGCGCTCACAGGGTCTCCAATGAGCAGTTCTTC.

The chain has TRBV2 and TRBJ2-3; the D gene is possibly TRBD2 (7 bases). The CDR3 is made up of 14 amino acids. V dropped 4 bases and J dropped 6 bases, with 14 bases sitting between them. The germline CDR1 and CDR2 sequences are SNHLY and FYNNEI. The chain's CDR3 is CASSGWGGWDTQYF. CDR3 nucleotides: TGTGCCAGCAGTGGGTGGGGGGGCTGGGATACGCAGTATTTT.

The V gene is TRBV2, the J gene TRBJ2-5; 7 positions match TRBD2. Trimming took 6 bases from V and 5 from J; bases not matched to a gene: 12. This CDR3 contains 15 residues. CDR1 is SNHLY and CDR2 is FYNNEI in the germline V gene. CDR3 protein: CASSSRGAGGETQYF. The CDR3 DNA follows: TGTGCCAGCAGCTCAAGGGGAGCCGGGGGGGAGACCCAGTACTTC.